These 27 T cell receptor beta chains were all obtained from the same sample, sequenced in a study of blood T cell repertoires in COVID-19. Assay used: immunoSEQ multiplex PCR; TCRdb lists only in-frame clones, some missing. The top ten clones hold almost 3% of a sample with 350,000 to 400,000 clones, more than 85% of them seen once. Sequencing was carried out using PBMCs or T cells enriched from blood (not recorded which). These receptors all stem from a woman aged 30 to 39 who had recovered from COVID-19.

The chain combines TRBV5-4 with TRBJ2-3; 13 bases match TRBD2. This CDR3 is 16 amino acids long. The germline V gene encodes CDR1 SGHNT and CDR2 YYREEE (reference sequence). Trimming at V came to 4 bases and at J to 4 bases, leaving 6 bases not matched to a gene. CDR3 DNA: TGTGCCAGCAGCCATAGGACTAGCGGGGGTCCAGATACGCAGTATTTT. It encodes CASSHRTSGGPDTQYF.

The rearrangement joins TRBV12-3 or TRBV12-4 to TRBJ1-1; D not certain. V lost 5 bases and J lost 10, with 14 bases in between. The CDR3 covers 12 residues. CDR3 sequence reads: CASSVDALGAFF. CDR3 coding DNA: TGTGCCAGCAGTGTAGACGCCCTCGGAGCTTTCTTT.

This chain links TRBV7-8 with TRBJ2-2, with D maybe TRBD1 (6 bases). The CDR3 has 15 amino acids. Germline loops: CDR1 SGHVS, CDR2 FQNEAQ. Trimming took off 1 base at V and 1 base at J, with 7 bases between the two ends. The CDR3 reads CASSLVRGNTGELFF. The CDR3 coding sequence is TGTGCCAGCAGCTTAGTCAGGGGGAACACCGGGGAGCTGTTTTTT.

The gene calls are TRBV9 and TRBJ2-5; D is uncertain. The CDR3 is made up of 14 amino acids. Germline CDR1 and CDR2: SGDLS and YYNGEE. The V gene lost 3 bases and the J gene lost 1 base, with 10 bases spanning the gap. The CDR3 loop reads CASSGGSFQETQYF. The CDR3 DNA follows: TGTGCCAGCAGCGGCGGCTCCTTCCAAGAGACCCAGTACTTC.

The V and J genes are TRBV28 and TRBJ1-5, with TRBD1 matching over 12 bases. The junction had 6 bases not matched to a gene; V was cut back by 11 bases and J by 7 bases. The CDR3 runs to 13 residues. Germline values: CDR1 MDHEN, CDR2 SYDVKM. The CDR3 DNA follows: TGTGCCGGGACAGGGGGCGCCGGACAGCCCCAGCATTTT. Translating it yields CAGTGGAGQPQHF.

The chain carries TRBV9 and TRBJ1-3; D may be TRBD1 (5 bases). V was trimmed by 4 bases and J by 7 bases, leaving 9 bases between them. This CDR3 spans 12 amino acids. The germline CDR1 and CDR2 sequences are SGDLS and YYNGEE. The CDR3 DNA reads as TGTGCCAGCAGCTCGGGGGGGAACACCATATATTTT. This translates into CASSSGGNTIYF.

V and J are TRBV20-1 and TRBJ2-7; maybe TRBD2 (6 bases). V was clipped by 3 bases and J by 2 bases, with 14 bases between them. Germline CDR1 and CDR2: DFQATT and SNEGSKA (reference sequence). This CDR3 has 14 amino acids. The CDR3 DNA reads TGCAGTGCTAGTCGTGGCGGGAACCCCTACGAGCAGTACTTC. Translating gives CSASRGGNPYEQYF.

The rearrangement joins TRBV12-2 to TRBJ2-7; the table's D gene call, TRBD2, was not cross checked with the DNA. TRBV12-2 is flagged as a pseudogene. There are 14 residues in the CDR3. The CDR3 DNA sequence: TGTGCAAGTCGCCCGAGCGGGGGAGACTACGAGCAGTACTTC. Residues: CASRPSGGDYEQYF.

CDR3 residues: CASSFSRWSTSGTDTQYF. The CDR3 DNA reads as TGTGCCAGCAGCTTCAGTCGGTGGTCGACTAGCGGCACAGATACGCAGTATTTT. V gene TRBV11-3 combines with J gene TRBJ2-3; 8 positions agree with TRBD2. Germline V CDR1 and CDR2: SGHNT, YENEEA. Trimming at V came to 3 bases and at J to 1 base, leaving 12 bases not matched to a gene. CDR3 size: 18 residues.

The CDR3 protein is CASSLNRVAETQYF. The CDR3 nucleotides are TGTGCCAGCAGCCTGAACAGGGTCGCCGAGACCCAGTACTTC. V usage is TRBV3-1 (or the pseudogene TRBV3-2) and J usage is TRBJ2-5, with D possibly matching TRBD1 (6 bases). The V end was cut by 4 bases, the J end by 5 bases, with 14 bases between. The CDR3 is made up of 14 amino acids. The germline CDR1 and CDR2 sequences are LGHDT and YNNKEL (reference sequence).

V gene TRBV28 combines with J gene TRBJ1-1; possible D gene TRBD1, 6 bases. Between the trimmed V and J ends, which lost 6 bases and 4 bases, there was a span of 15 bases. CDR3 length: 14 amino acids. Germline loops: CDR1 MDHEN, CDR2 SYDVKM. CDR3 in amino acids: CASSSGFRGTEAFF. The CDR3 DNA reads as TGTGCCAGCAGCTCGGGCTTCAGGGGCACTGAAGCTTTCTTT.

The chain carries TRBV5-4 and TRBJ2-2, with D perhaps TRBD1 or TRBD2 (6 bases each). This CDR3 has 14 residues. The germline V gene has CDR1 SGHNT and CDR2 YYREEE (reference sequence). V lost 7 bases and J lost 4, with 14 bases in between. CDR3 sequence reads: CASSLGGSTGELFF. The CDR3 DNA sequence: TGTGCCAGCTCCTTGGGGGGCAGCACCGGGGAGCTGTTTTTT.

The V and J genes are TRBV13 and TRBJ1-2; 7 bases map to TRBD1. Germline V gene lookup returns CDR1 PRHDT and CDR2 FYEKMQ (reference sequence). Trimming took 4 bases from V and 6 from J; bases not matched to a gene: 14. The CDR3 has 16 residues. The CDR3 DNA sequence: TGTGCCAGCAGCTCGACAGGGCCCGCAGGTAATGATGGCTACACCTTC. This translates into CASSSTGPAGNDGYTF.

This sequence joins TRBV9 and TRBJ2-3; TRBD1 aligns across 7 bases. The CDR3 runs to 18 residues. Germline CDR1 and CDR2: SGDLS and YYNGEE. V lost 0 bases, J lost 4 bases, and 14 bases stayed unmatched. CDR3 DNA: TGTGCCAGCAGCGTAGAAGGATGGGACAGACGATGGGCAGATACGCAGTATTTT. The encoded protein is CASSVEGWDRRWADTQYF.

The genes are TRBV18 and TRBJ2-2; 8 bases agree with TRBD1. CDR3 size: 14 residues. The junction had 6 bases not matched to a gene; V was cut back by 6 bases and J by 6 bases. Germline V gene sequence: CDR1 KGHSH, CDR2 LQKENI. CDR3 amino acids: CASSWTGTPGELFF. The DNA of the CDR3 is TGTGCCAGCTCCTGGACAGGGACCCCCGGGGAGCTGTTTTTT.

The chain employs TRBV28 and TRBJ1-3; 11 bases fit TRBD1. Trimming at V came to 11 bases and at J to 3 bases, leaving 12 bases not matched to a gene. Germline lookup yields CDR1 MDHEN and CDR2 SYDVKM. The CDR3 covers 16 residues. CDR3 sequence (DNA): TGTGCCGGCCGGACAGGGGGCGCAGGAGATGGAAACACCATATATTTT. It is translated as CAGRTGGAGDGNTIYF.

V is TRBV11-1 and J is TRBJ1-1; the match to TRBD1 covers 9 bases. CDR3 length equals 15 residues. Germline assignment: CDR1 SGHAT and CDR2 FQDESV (reference sequence). The ends lost 6 bases at V and 0 bases at J; junction bases unmatched: 5. CDR3 amino acids: CASRKGQGLNTEAFF. The CDR3 DNA is TGTGCCAGCAGGAAGGGACAGGGTTTGAACACTGAAGCTTTCTTT. The whole variable domain, filled in from reference TRBV11-1 and TRBJ1-1, reads EAEVAQSPRYKITEKSQAVAFWCDPISGHATLYWYRQILGQGPELLVQFQDESVVDDSQLPKDRFSAERLKGVDSTLKIQPAELGDSAMYLCASRKGQGLNTEAFFGQGTRLTVV.

V usage is TRBV19 and J usage is TRBJ2-1, with D perhaps matching TRBD2 (6 bases). The germline gives CDR1 LNHDA, CDR2 SQIVND (reference sequence). The CDR3 runs 14 residues. The V and J ends lost 5 bases and 7 bases respectively, with 15 bases between them. CDR3: CASSPFSAGNEQFF. CDR3 DNA sequence: TGTGCCAGTAGTCCCTTTTCTGCGGGGAATGAGCAGTTCTTC.

The V and J genes are TRBV7-2 and TRBJ2-3; 9 bases are a match to TRBD2. In germline, CDR1 is SGHTA, CDR2 FQGNSA. The CDR3 runs 15 residues. V dropped 1 base and J dropped 1; count of bases not matched to a gene: 0. The CDR3 spells CASSLGGRGTDTQYF. The CDR3, as DNA: TGTGCCAGCAGCTTAGGCGGGAGGGGCACAGATACGCAGTATTTT.

V and J are TRBV7-9 and TRBJ1-2; D is unclear. The V gene's germline CDR1 is SEHNR and CDR2 FQNEAQ (reference sequence). Trimming pared 1 base from V and 8 bases from J, leaving 8 bases between. This CDR3 has 12 residues. The CDR3 protein is CASSLGETGYTF. In DNA, the CDR3 is TGTGCCAGCAGCTTAGGGGAGACGGGCTACACCTTC.

This rearrangement joins TRBV7-6 to TRBJ2-1; 7 nucleotides agree with TRBD1. This CDR3 has 13 amino acids. J lost 5 bases, V lost 9 bases, and 7 bases had no gene match. Germline loops: CDR1 SGHVS, CDR2 FNYEAQ. The CDR3 coding sequence is TGTGCCAGTCAACGACAGGGTAACAATGAGCAGTTCTTC. It translates to CASQRQGNNEQFF. The variable domain in full, with the rest retrieved from reference TRBV7-6 and TRBJ2-1, is GAGVSQSPRYKVTKRGQDVALRCDPISGHVSLYWYRQALGQGPEFLTYFNYEAQQDKSGLPNDRFSAERPEGSISTLTIQRTEQRDSAMYRCASQRQGNNEQFFGPGTRLTVL.

The V and J genes are TRBV6-5 and TRBJ1-3, with 8 nucleotides matching TRBD1. The germline gives CDR1 MNHEY, CDR2 SVGAGI. J was trimmed by 8 bases and V by 4 bases; bases with no gene match: 7. The CDR3 spans 14 residues. CDR3 residues: CASSSPDREYTIYF. For the CDR3, the DNA is TGTGCCAGCAGTTCCCCGGACAGGGAATACACCATATATTTT.

The chain carries TRBV5-4 and TRBJ1-1; TRBD1 aligns across 11 bases. The CDR3 contains 16 residues. The junction had 3 bases not matched to a gene; V was cut back by 0 bases and J by 2 bases. Germline V CDR1 and CDR2: SGHNT, YYREEE (reference sequence). CDR3 nucleotides: TGTGCCAGCAGCTTGGGAGGGACAGGGGGTAACACTGAAGCTTTCTTT. Its protein is CASSLGGTGGNTEAFF.

This clone has just a few counts. The chain uses TRBV11-2 and TRBJ2-1, with D tentatively TRBD1 (6 bases). V was pared by 0 bases and J by 0 bases, with 12 bases between. The germline V gene has CDR1 SGHAT and CDR2 FQNNGV. This CDR3 contains 17 residues. The CDR3 sequence: CASSLESGVSSYNEQFF. The CDR3 nucleotides read TGTGCCAGCAGCTTAGAATCAGGGGTCAGCTCCTACAATGAGCAGTTCTTC.

The V and J genes are TRBV2 and TRBJ1-5; 8 positions match TRBD1. The germline V gene has CDR1 SNHLY and CDR2 FYNNEI. After removal of 4 bases from V and 9 bases from J, the junction contained 8 bases not matched to a gene. This CDR3 has 14 amino acids. CDR3 residues: CASSAGTGDRPQHF. The CDR3 nucleotides read TGTGCCAGCAGTGCCGGGACAGGAGATAGGCCCCAGCATTTT. The complete variable domain, with remaining parts taken from reference TRBV2 and TRBJ1-5, reads EPEVTQTPSHQVTQMGQEVILRCVPISNHLYFYWYRQILGQKVEFLVSFYNNEISEKSEIFDDQFSVERPDGSNFTLKIRSTKLEDSAMYFCASSAGTGDRPQHFGDGTRLSIL.

The rearrangement joins TRBV19 to TRBJ2-7, with D maybe TRBD2 (6 bases). The CDR3 covers 15 residues. Per the germline V gene, CDR1 is LNHDA and CDR2 is SQIVND (reference sequence). V was cut by 3 bases and J by 6 bases, with 18 bases left in between. The CDR3 spells CASSISFTARGEQYF. CDR3 in DNA: TGTGCCAGTAGTATCTCCTTTACGGCGCGGGGCGAGCAGTACTTC.

The J gene is TRBJ2-2, the V gene TRBV18; weak D call: TRBD1 (6 bases). Germline CDR1 is KGHSH and CDR2 is LQKENI. V lost 4 bases and J 7 bases, leaving 10 bases between the germline ends. The CDR3 runs to 13 residues. The CDR3 loop reads CASSLDSHGELFF. CDR3 in DNA: TGTGCCAGCTCACTGGACAGTCACGGGGAGCTGTTTTTT.